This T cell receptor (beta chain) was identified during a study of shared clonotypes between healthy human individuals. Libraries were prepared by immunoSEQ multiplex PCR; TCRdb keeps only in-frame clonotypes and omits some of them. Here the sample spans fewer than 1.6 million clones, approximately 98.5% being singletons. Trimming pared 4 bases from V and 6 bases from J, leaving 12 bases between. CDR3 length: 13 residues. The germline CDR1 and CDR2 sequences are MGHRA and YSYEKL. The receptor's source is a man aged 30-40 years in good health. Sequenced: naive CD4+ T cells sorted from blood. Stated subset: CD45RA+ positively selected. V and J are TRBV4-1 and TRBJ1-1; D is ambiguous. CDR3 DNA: TGCGCCAGCAGCCCTAGAGGGAAGCCTGAAGCTTTCTTT. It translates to CASSPRGKPEAFF.